These 31 T cell receptor beta chains were all obtained from the same sample, sequenced in a study of blood T cell repertoires in COVID-19. Produced via immunoSEQ multiplex PCR; TCRdb's table is partial and in-frame only. The data show 250,000 to 350,000 clones, roughly 88% seen once. Material for sequencing was peripheral blood. The receptor source for this set is a human donor with COVID-19, enrolled during active disease. The donor label of this sample is uncertain.

The CDR3 is CASRRREGLGGTGELFF. The CDR3 bases are TGTGCCAGCAGGCGCCGCGAGGGACTAGGGGGAACCGGGGAGCTGTTTTTT. The chain joins TRBV27 to TRBJ2-2, with 8 bases identical to TRBD2. Germline-derived CDR1 and CDR2 are MNHEY and SMNVEV (reference sequence). CDR3 length equals 17 residues. The V gene end was trimmed by 6 bases and the J gene end by 5 bases; junction bases not matched to a gene: 14.

The CDR3 loop is CASSPWLAGAVYNEQFF. The CDR3 DNA sequence: TGTGCCAGCAGTCCCTGGCTAGCGGGAGCAGTCTACAATGAGCAGTTCTTC. The chain joins TRBV28 to TRBJ2-1; 10 bases agree with TRBD2. Losses at the gene ends were 5 bases for V and 3 bases for J; bases not matched to a gene: 10. This CDR3 has 17 amino acids. Germline-derived CDR1 and CDR2 are MDHEN and SYDVKM.

V and J are TRBV5-6 and TRBJ2-7; no definite D call. Germline CDR1 and CDR2: SGHDT and YYEEEE. This CDR3 contains 12 residues. Trimming pared 0 bases from V and 4 bases from J, leaving 5 bases between. CDR3 DNA: TGTGCCAGCAGCTTGGGTGCGTACGAGCAGTACTTC. Translation gives CASSLGAYEQYF.

The CDR3 nucleotides are TGCGCCAGCAGCTTGCAATTTAGCACAGATACGCAGTATTTT. Residues: CASSLQFSTDTQYF. The gene calls are TRBV5-1 and TRBJ2-3; D is unresolved. The germline V and J ends were trimmed by 1 base and 0 bases, with 6 bases remaining between them. This CDR3 has 14 amino acids. CDR1 and CDR2 (germline): SGHRS, YFSETQ.

CDR3 sequence (DNA): TGCAGTGCTAAGGAGGTAACTGAAGCTTTCTTT. It specifies CSAKEVTEAFF. J is TRBJ1-1 and V is TRBV20-1; D not certain. The CDR3 loop spans 11 amino acids. Germline-derived CDR1 and CDR2 are DFQATT and SNEGSKA (reference sequence). With 4 bases removed from V and 5 bases from J, the gap between germline ends came to 8 bases.

The chain is built from TRBV5-1 and TRBJ1-1; TRBD1 is a possible D gene (5 bases). Trimming left V 6 bases short and J 10 bases short, with 10 bases between. The CDR3 has 10 amino acids. Per germline, CDR1 SGHRS and CDR2 YFSETQ. CDR3 loop: CASTDNRAFF. As DNA, the CDR3 is TGCGCCAGCACGGACAATAGAGCTTTCTTT.

The chain combines TRBV28 with TRBJ1-4, with 8 positions matching TRBD1. The CDR3 is made up of 15 amino acids. V shed 1 base, J shed 6 bases, and the junction held 4 bases outside the gene matches. Germline loops: CDR1 MDHEN, CDR2 SYDVKM. The CDR3 sequence is CASSLLQGADEKLFF. In nucleotides, the CDR3 is TGTGCCAGCAGTTTATTGCAGGGGGCGGATGAAAAACTGTTTTTT.

The V gene is TRBV6-5, the J gene TRBJ1-5; D might be TRBD1 (5 bases). Germline V gene lookup returns CDR1 MNHEY and CDR2 SVGAGI. Trimming took off 6 bases at V and 2 bases at J, with 14 bases between the two ends. The CDR3 spans 15 residues. The CDR3 is CASRGQGFGNQPQHF. The CDR3 DNA is TGTGCCAGCAGGGGTCAGGGTTTTGGCAATCAGCCCCAGCATTTT.

The CDR3 coding sequence is TGTGCCAGCAGTGAAGGAATCTCAGACAATCAGCCCCAGCATTTT. It yields the protein CASSEGISDNQPQHF. The chain is built from TRBV2 and TRBJ1-5, with no clear D. Germline V gene sequence: CDR1 SNHLY, CDR2 FYNNEI. The CDR3 extends over 15 amino acids. With 1 base removed from V and 3 bases from J, the gap between germline ends came to 10 bases.

This sequence joins TRBV5-1 and TRBJ2-1; TRBD2 matches at 12 bases. The V and J ends lost 1 base and 9 bases, in that order; junction bases with no gene match: 8. Germline CDR1 is SGHRS and CDR2 is YFSETQ. The CDR3 sequence is 16 residues long. The CDR3 DNA sequence: TGCGCCAGCAGCTTGACTAGCGGGGGGTTCGTTGGTGAGCAGTTCTTC. This translates into CASSLTSGGFVGEQFF.

This clone was counted a few times. This chain connects TRBV6-5 to TRBJ1-2, with a tentative D call TRBD1 (6 bases). Germline V CDR1 and CDR2: MNHEY, SVGAGI. This CDR3 comprises 13 residues. Trimming took 0 bases from V and 7 from J, leaving 9 bases between them. As DNA, the CDR3 is TGTGCCAGCAGTTACTCGGTAGGGGGTGGCTACACCTTC. Translated, it gives CASSYSVGGGYTF.

This clone has just a few counts. The gene calls are TRBV9 and TRBJ1-4, with D perhaps TRBD1 (5 bases). CDR1 SGDLS and CDR2 YYNGEE come from the germline V gene. V was shortened by 0 bases and J by 7 bases, with 16 bases between the two germline ends. This CDR3 has 16 amino acids. The CDR3 sequence: CASSVGFGGVSEKLFF. The CDR3 DNA is TGTGCCAGCAGCGTAGGTTTTGGAGGGGTGAGTGAAAAACTGTTTTTT.

The V and J genes are TRBV28 and TRBJ2-1, with D possibly being TRBD1 (6 bases). Trimming cost V 6 bases and J 2 bases, with 11 bases left between them. The V gene's germline CDR1 is MDHEN and CDR2 SYDVKM. The CDR3 consists of 14 residues. CDR3 in DNA: TGTGCCAGCAGCCGCCGACAGGCCTACAATGAGCAGTTCTTC. Protein sequence: CASSRRQAYNEQFF.

As DNA, the CDR3 is TGTGCCAGCAGTGAACCCCCAACAGGAAACACCATATATTTT. Its translation: CASSEPPTGNTIYF. The genes are TRBV2 and TRBJ1-3; D call uncertain. This CDR3 is 14 amino acids long. Germline CDR1 is SNHLY and CDR2 is FYNNEI. V was trimmed by 2 bases and J by 4 bases, leaving 9 bases between them.

This clone was observed a few times. J is TRBJ1-2 and V is TRBV14, with D tentatively TRBD1 (6 bases). There are 14 residues in the CDR3. Germline V gene lookup returns CDR1 SGHDN and CDR2 FVKESK. V lost 4 bases to trimming and J lost 4 bases, with 13 bases between them. CDR3 in DNA: TGTGCCAGCAGCCCCGGTAGGGACATCTATGGCTACACCTTC. Encoded protein: CASSPGRDIYGYTF.

The rearrangement joins TRBV5-4 to TRBJ1-6, with D unresolved. CDR3 length equals 16 residues. Trimming shortened V by 5 bases and J by 0 bases, and 12 bases separated the two germline ends. Germline V gene sequence: CDR1 SGHNT, CDR2 YYREEE (reference sequence). The CDR3 nucleotides read TGTGCCAGCAGTCTCGACGGGAGCTCCTATAATTCACCCCTCCACTTT. Amino acids: CASSLDGSSYNSPLHF.

J is TRBJ2-6 and V is TRBV19; possibly TRBD2 for D (5 bases). Between the trimmed V and J ends, which lost 6 bases and 2 bases, there was a span of 11 bases. The CDR3 covers 15 residues. CDR1 and CDR2 (germline): LNHDA, SQIVND (reference sequence). CDR3 sequence reads: CASSLPGAGANVLTF. Here the CDR3 DNA reads TGTGCCAGTAGCCTTCCCGGGGCTGGGGCCAACGTCCTGACTTTC. The entire variable domain, with the rest obtained from reference TRBV19 and TRBJ2-6, is as follows: DGGITQSPKYLFRKEGQNVTLSCEQNLNHDAMYWYRQDPGQGLRLIYYSQIVNDFQKGDIAEGYSVSREKKESFPLTVTSAQKNPTAFYLCASSLPGAGANVLTFGAGSRLTVL.

This clone has a handful of counts. The rearrangement joins TRBV7-2 to TRBJ1-6, with a tentative D call TRBD1 (5 bases). The CDR3 covers 14 residues. Between the trimmed V and J ends, which lost 3 bases and 10 bases, there was a span of 13 bases. Germline V gives CDR1 SGHTA, CDR2 FQGNSA. CDR3 loop: CASSFGQGRSPLHF. Written as DNA, the CDR3 is TGTGCCAGCAGCTTCGGGCAGGGAAGGTCACCCCTCCACTTT. Full variable domain (rest looked up from reference TRBV7-2 and TRBJ1-6): GAGVSQSPSNKVTEKGKDVELRCDPISGHTALYWYRQSLGQGLEFLIYFQGNSAPDKSGLPSDRFSAERTGGSVSTLTIQRTQQEDSAVYLCASSFGQGRSPLHFGNGTRLTVT.

V is TRBV7-2 and J is TRBJ1-4; tentative D call: TRBD1 (6 bases). Trimming removed 1 base from V and 10 bases from J, with 16 bases in between. The germline V gene has CDR1 SGHTA and CDR2 FQGNSA. The CDR3 is 15 amino acids. This CDR3 reads CASSLVRGRGGKLFF. DNA for the CDR3: TGTGCCAGCAGCTTAGTTCGGGGGCGCGGGGGAAAACTGTTTTTT.

This clone was detected a few times. J is TRBJ1-1 and V is TRBV29-1; D is unclear. The germline V gene encodes CDR1 SQVTM and CDR2 ANQGSEA. This CDR3 is built from 13 residues. The V end lost 2 bases, the J end lost 1 base, and 8 bases lay between the germline ends. In DNA, the CDR3 is TGCAGCGTTGAACCGGGGTGGAACACTGAAGCTTTCTTT. Amino acids: CSVEPGWNTEAFF.

This clone was detected a few times. J is TRBJ2-3 and V is TRBV29-1, with 7 bases lining up with TRBD1. Germline assignment: CDR1 SQVTM and CDR2 ANQGSEA. This CDR3 spans 12 amino acids. V dropped 3 bases and J dropped 9; count of bases not matched to a gene: 6. This CDR3 reads CSVEQARGTQYF. Written as DNA, the CDR3 is TGCAGCGTTGAGCAGGCCAGGGGGACGCAGTATTTT.

This clone was found once. The chain is built from TRBV21-1 and TRBJ2-5; the tabulated D call, TRBD2, remains unverified against the DNA. TRBV21-1 is assigned pseudogene status. This CDR3 contains 12 residues. The DNA for the CDR3 is TGTGCCAGCAGGGGACTAGCAGAGACCCAGTACTTC. Its translation: CASRGLAETQYF.

This clone was detected only a few times. DNA of the CDR3: TGTGCCAGCAGCTTAGCGCAGGCTAACTATGGCTACACCTTC. Translation: CASSLAQANYGYTF. This chain connects TRBV7-9 to TRBJ1-2; D uncertain. Germline values: CDR1 SEHNR, CDR2 FQNEAQ (reference sequence). This CDR3 is built from 14 residues. Trimming removed 0 bases from V and 0 bases from J, with 5 bases in between. The full variable domain, in which reference TRBV7-9 and TRBJ1-2 provide the parts outside the CDR3, is DTGVSQNPRHKITKRGQNVTFRCDPISEHNRLYWYRQTLGQGPEFLTYFQNEAQLEKSRLLSDRFSAERPKGSFSTLEIQRTEQGDSAMYLCASSLAQANYGYTFGSGTRLTVV.

The J gene is TRBJ1-3, the V gene TRBV4-3; D call uncertain. The CDR3 consists of 15 residues. Germline V lookup: CDR1 LGHNA, CDR2 YSLEER. V gave up 4 bases and J gave up 0 bases, with 10 bases separating them. CDR3 coding DNA: TGCGCCAGCAGCCGAGACATCATCTCTGGAAACACCATATATTTT. It specifies CASSRDIISGNTIYF.

V is TRBV27 and J is TRBJ1-1, with D tentatively TRBD1 (6 bases). Per germline, CDR1 MNHEY and CDR2 SMNVEV (reference sequence). Trimming took 5 bases from V and 6 from J, leaving 16 bases between them. The CDR3 is made up of 14 amino acids. Written as DNA, the CDR3 is TGTGCCAGCAGTCCTAACAGGGTTCAGTCTGAAGCTTTCTTT. Its protein is CASSPNRVQSEAFF.

CDR3 in amino acids: CASSVTRDTYTDTQYF. CDR3 DNA: TGTGCCAGCAGCGTGACCCGGGACACCTACACAGATACGCAGTATTTT. The chain joins TRBV7-9 to TRBJ2-3, with a possible D match to TRBD1 (6 bases). V lost 5 bases and J lost 2, with 17 bases in between. The length of the CDR3 is 16 residues. Germline values: CDR1 SEHNR, CDR2 FQNEAQ (reference sequence).

The V gene is TRBV10-3, the J gene TRBJ1-1; the match to TRBD1 covers 7 bases. The germline CDR1 and CDR2 sequences are ENHRY and SYGVKD. This CDR3 spans 16 amino acids. V was clipped by 2 bases and J by 1 base; unmatched bases: 7. This CDR3 reads CAISEHRGNGNTEAFF. For the CDR3, the DNA is TGTGCCATCAGTGAGCACAGGGGAAATGGGAACACTGAAGCTTTCTTT.

J is TRBJ1-5 and V is TRBV29-1, with D hard to call. Per germline, CDR1 SQVTM and CDR2 ANQGSEA. This CDR3 comprises 13 residues. Trimming stripped 4 bases from V and 0 bases from J, with 7 bases between. CDR3 sequence: CSVVTDSNQPQHF. The CDR3 coding sequence is TGCAGCGTTGTAACAGATAGCAATCAGCCCCAGCATTTT.

V usage is TRBV7-5 and J usage is TRBJ1-1; the table's TRBD1 call for D was not verified on the DNA. TRBV7-5 represents a pseudogene. The CDR3 extends over 15 amino acids. CDR3 in amino acids: CARRHRQVQGTEAFF. The CDR3 region has the DNA TGTGCCAGAAGACACCGACAGGTACAGGGGACTGAAGCTTTCTTT.

The J gene is TRBJ1-1, the V gene TRBV20-1; no firm D call. This CDR3 region has 11 residues. V was clipped by 3 bases and J by 8 bases, with 10 bases between them. Germline V gene sequence: CDR1 DFQATT, CDR2 SNEGSKA (reference sequence). For the CDR3, the DNA is TGCAGTGCTAGCCACCAGGTGGAAGCTTTCTTT. Its protein product is CSASHQVEAFF.

The chain uses TRBV25-1 and TRBJ2-2; the match to TRBD1 covers 9 bases. Trimming took 1 base from V and 7 from J; bases not matched to a gene: 4. The germline V gene encodes CDR1 MGHDK and CDR2 SYGVNS. The CDR3 totals 15 residues. The CDR3 is CASSEFTGGGGELFF. The CDR3 coding sequence is TGTGCCAGCAGTGAATTTACAGGGGGCGGCGGGGAGCTGTTTTTT.